These 24 T cell receptor beta chains were all obtained from the same sample, sequenced in a study of blood T cells in healthy people across ages. Together with a sample-barcoded 5' primer, a J-beta primer mix was included in a second PCR lasting about 7 to 11 cycles. TCRdb analysed the 5' RACE reads with MiXCR anew, one entry per CDR3 protein. The sample holds roughly 2 million distinct CDR3 sequences, around half seen once. Material for sequencing was blood. The receptors shown here come from a woman aged 40 to 55 in good health.

This clonotype was found once. The CDR3 here is CASSQDRRVVAEAFF. CDR3 nucleotides: TGTGCCAGCAGCCAAGATCGACGGGTAGTGGCTGAAGCTTTCTTT. The chain couples TRBV4-2 to TRBJ1-1; no clear D. V gave up 0 bases and J gave up 6 bases, with 14 bases separating them. The CDR3 spans 15 residues. The germline V gene has CDR1 LGHNA and CDR2 YNFKEQ.

The rearrangement links TRBV10-3 to TRBJ2-1; no clear D gene. The CDR3 sequence is 15 residues long. The germline V and J ends were trimmed by 1 base and 8 bases, with 15 bases remaining between them. Germline CDR1 is ENHRY and CDR2 is SYGVKD. The CDR3 DNA follows: TGTGCCATCAGTGAGTTCCCGCCTGCAACCGATGAGCAGTTCTTC. It is translated as CAISEFPPATDEQFF.

There are many counts of this clonotype. The chain couples TRBV5-1 to TRBJ2-7, with TRBD2 matching 7 bases. Germline V gives CDR1 SGHRS, CDR2 YFSETQ. The CDR3 is 13 residues long. Losses at the gene ends were 4 bases for V and 3 bases for J; bases not matched to a gene: 4. The CDR3 DNA sequence: TGCGCCAGCAGCGTGGGAGGGAACTACGAGCAGTACTTC. Its translation: CASSVGGNYEQYF.

The table lists this clonotype with a few counts. CDR3 in DNA: TGTGCCACCAGCCACCGGGACAGGGGGTACGAGCAGTACTTC. Translation gives CATSHRDRGYEQYF. The chain combines TRBV24-1 with TRBJ2-7; 11 bases map to TRBD1. The CDR3 is made up of 14 amino acids. J lost 4 bases, V lost 7 bases, and 5 bases had no gene match. Germline CDR1 KGHDR, CDR2 SFDVKD.

The CDR3, as DNA: TGTGCCAGCAGTTTCGAACGGCAGCCCCAGCATTTT. This encodes CASSFERQPQHF. J is TRBJ1-5 and V is TRBV27; unclear D gene. This CDR3 region has 12 residues. V was shortened by 3 bases and J by 7 bases, with 7 bases between the two germline ends. Germline-derived CDR1 and CDR2 are MNHEY and SMNVEV (reference sequence).

This clonotype was seen more than once but under ten times. V is TRBV5-1 and J is TRBJ1-1; D gene uncertain. The CDR3 has 15 amino acids. Germline V gene sequence: CDR1 SGHRS, CDR2 YFSETQ. V was shortened by 0 bases and J by 2 bases, with 11 bases between the two germline ends. Here the CDR3 DNA reads TGCGCCAGCAGCTTGGCCCAGAGTGGAAACACTGAAGCTTTCTTT. Translating it yields CASSLAQSGNTEAFF.

V is TRBV13 and J is TRBJ2-7; 7 nucleotides line up with TRBD2. The CDR3 is made up of 14 amino acids. Germline V gene data show CDR1 as PRHDT and CDR2 as FYEKMQ (reference sequence). V was pared by 4 bases and J by 4 bases, with 7 bases of the junction left unmatched. The CDR3 nucleotides read TGTGCCAGCAGCTCAGGGACTACGAAATACGAGCAGTACTTC. It yields the protein CASSSGTTKYEQYF.

The J gene is TRBJ1-1, the V gene TRBV3-1; D gene ambiguous. The CDR3 runs 14 residues. V shed 0 bases and J shed 7 bases, with 12 bases lying between them. Looked up from germline, CDR1 is LGHDT and CDR2 is YNNKEL (reference sequence). CDR3 amino acids: CASSQEYRADEAFF. CDR3 nucleotides: TGTGCCAGCAGCCAAGAATATAGGGCGGATGAAGCTTTCTTT.

This chain uses TRBV20-1 with TRBJ2-3; 7 bases align to TRBD1. The CDR3 is 15 residues long. V shed 2 bases, J shed 0 bases, and the junction held 5 bases outside the gene matches. CDR1 is DFQATT, CDR2 SNEGSKA, per germline (reference sequence). CDR3 sequence (DNA): TGCAGTGCTAGATACCTGACAGGGAGCACAGATACGCAGTATTTT. Translation: CSARYLTGSTDTQYF.

This clonotype appeared a few times. V gene TRBV6-5 combines with J gene TRBJ2-6; D not certain. This CDR3 contains 13 residues. V lost 10 bases, J lost 1 base, and 8 bases lay in between. In germline, CDR1 is MNHEY, CDR2 SVGAGI. The DNA of the CDR3 is TGTGCCACCAAGCAATCTGGGGCCAACGTCCTGACTTTC. Amino acid sequence: CATKQSGANVLTF.

The chain couples TRBV28 to TRBJ2-7; 8 nucleotides agree with TRBD1. The CDR3 is 15 residues long. Germline loops: CDR1 MDHEN, CDR2 SYDVKM. The V segment lost 6 bases and the J segment 0 bases; nucleotides outside the gene matches: 7. This CDR3 is CASRQDRANSYEQYF. CDR3 coding DNA: TGTGCCAGCAGACAGGACAGGGCAAACTCCTACGAGCAGTACTTC.

There are a few counts of this clonotype. The chain uses TRBV4-3 and TRBJ1-6; D ambiguous. CDR1 LGHNA and CDR2 YSLEER come from the germline V gene. V was clipped by 0 bases and J by 9 bases, with 12 bases between them. The CDR3 runs to 15 residues. CDR3 in amino acids: CASSQDSAAGSPLHF. In DNA, the CDR3 is TGCGCCAGCAGCCAAGATAGCGCAGCGGGTTCACCCCTCCACTTT.

The V gene is TRBV29-1, the J gene TRBJ2-2; either TRBD1 or TRBD2 may supply D (6 bases each). Germline V gives CDR1 SQVTM, CDR2 ANQGSEA. The CDR3 is 15 residues long. V was cut by 4 bases and J by 1 base, with 13 bases left in between. This CDR3 is CSVGGDTWNTGELFF. CDR3 DNA: TGCAGCGTTGGGGGGGACACATGGAACACCGGGGAGCTGTTTTTT.

This clonotype appeared a few times. CDR3 DNA: TGCAGTGCTAGTGCTTCGGGACTAGCCTCCCGGGAGACCCAGTACTTC. It encodes CSASASGLASRETQYF. The chain uses TRBV20-1 and TRBJ2-5; TRBD2 agrees at 9 bases. J was trimmed by 5 bases and V by 3 bases; bases with no gene match: 13. CDR1 and CDR2 from the germline V gene are DFQATT and SNEGSKA (reference sequence). CDR3 size: 16 residues.

The V call is TRBV25-1, the J call TRBJ1-2, with 11 bases that match TRBD1. CDR3 size: 15 residues. The germline gives CDR1 MGHDK, CDR2 SYGVNS. The CDR3 region has the DNA TGTGCTGCGCTCGGGGGACAGGGGGGAAACTATGGCTACACCTTC. Residues: CAALGGQGGNYGYTF.

A few counts support this clonotype. This chain uses TRBV4-2 with TRBJ2-1, with 15 positions matching TRBD2. This CDR3 has 17 amino acids. CDR1 is LGHNA and CDR2 is YNFKEQ in the germline V gene. The ends lost 4 bases at V and 9 bases at J; junction bases unmatched: 10. CDR3 nucleotides: TGTGCCAGCAGCCGGACTAGCGGGGGGGCCCCATTGAGTGAGCAGTTCTTC. Translation: CASSRTSGGAPLSEQFF.

The table lists this clonotype with a count of one. One junction end disagrees with the germline gene, perhaps due to a read error. The gene calls are TRBV15 and TRBJ2-3; D remains unclear. The germline gives CDR1 LNHNV, CDR2 YYDKDF (reference sequence). CDR3 size: 12 residues. CDR3 sequence reads: CTTSIYTDTQYF. Written as DNA, the CDR3 is TGTACCACCAGCATCTACACAGATACGCAGTATTTT.

This clonotype occurred once. The chain recombines TRBV6-5 with TRBJ2-5; D might be TRBD1 (7 bases). The J call is uncertain, as TRBJ2-7 better fits the DNA end. This CDR3 has 14 residues. Germline-derived CDR1 and CDR2 are MNHEY and SVGAGI. CDR3 sequence reads: CASSYGDRDCEQYF. CDR3 bases: TGTGCCAGCAGTTACGGTGACAGGGACTGCGAGCAGTACTTC.

The DNA of the CDR3 is TGTGCCAGCAGCTCGTTCGGGACTAGCGGGTACAATGAGCAGTTCTTC. Amino acids: CASSSFGTSGYNEQFF. The V gene is TRBV7-3, the J gene TRBJ2-1; 12 bases agree with TRBD2. This CDR3 is 16 amino acids long. In germline, CDR1 is SGHTA, CDR2 FQGTGA. V was clipped by 4 bases and J by 4 bases; unmatched bases: 5.

The chain employs TRBV27 and TRBJ2-1; 7 bases are shared with TRBD2. The CDR3 spans 13 residues. Germline CDR1 is MNHEY and CDR2 is SMNVEV (reference sequence). J was trimmed by 8 bases and V by 3 bases; bases with no gene match: 4. In nucleotides, the CDR3 is TGTGCCAGCAGTTTTGCTAGCGGCTATGAGCAGTTCTTC. The encoded protein is CASSFASGYEQFF.

This clonotype has a count of ten or more. The rearrangement links TRBV4-2 to TRBJ2-5, with TRBD2 identical over 10 bases. Unmatched junction bases numbered 5, after V lost 2 bases and J lost 2 bases. Germline CDR1 and CDR2: LGHNA and YNFKEQ. The length of the CDR3 is 16 residues. The CDR3 bases are TGTGCCAGCAGCCAACTTAGCGGGGGGCCGCAAGAGACCCAGTACTTC. Translated, it gives CASSQLSGGPQETQYF.

The rearrangement joins TRBV15 to TRBJ2-4; D is unresolved. The J call may be incorrect, as the DNA end agrees better with TRBJ2-7. The length of the CDR3 is 13 residues. Per the germline V gene, CDR1 is LNHNV and CDR2 is YYDKDF (reference sequence). CDR3 protein: CATSRVTAYEQYF. In DNA form, the CDR3 reads TGTGCCACCAGCAGAGTAACAGCTTACGAGCAGTACTTC.

The V and J genes are TRBV20-1 and TRBJ1-4; D is possibly TRBD1 (5 bases). V dropped 1 base and J dropped 2 bases, with 14 bases sitting between them. The CDR3 runs 16 residues. Germline CDR1 and CDR2: DFQATT and SNEGSKA (reference sequence). CDR3 DNA sequence: TGCAGTGCTAGAGGATCCGTCCGGGGGACTAATGAAAAACTGTTTTTT. This encodes CSARGSVRGTNEKLFF.

The V call is TRBV7-2, the J call TRBJ2-4; TRBD2 aligns across 11 bases. The CDR3 has 17 amino acids. V shed 5 bases and J 2 bases; nucleotides not matched to a gene: 8. Germline V gives CDR1 SGHTA, CDR2 FQGNSA. The CDR3 DNA reads TGTGCCAGCAGCCGATCTAGCGGGGGGCGGTCCAAAAACATTCAGTACTTC. Its translation: CASSRSSGGRSKNIQYF.